Here is one T cell receptor (beta chain) with its context. This clonotype was seen a handful of times. Its antigen is not yet known. No base qualities exist here, and no much larger clone lies one base off it. Sequenced on an Illumina NovaSeq 6000. cDNA libraries for TCRalpha and TCRbeta were prepared by 5'RACE using constant-segment primers, with sample barcodes and unique molecular identifiers added. Trizol reagent was used to extract RNA from every sample. Amplification of the libraries took two PCR steps, and the second step added a second sample barcode plus Illumina TruSeq adapters. Libraries were sequenced on an Illumina NovaSeq with 2 x 150 bp paired-end reads. As for the authors' bioinformatics: With migec v1.2.7, reads were demultiplexed and then collapsed into UMI-guided consensus sequences. Using mixcr v2.1.11, the UMI consensuses were aligned to TRA and TRB V and J templates and assembled into clonotypes. Clonotypes were classified as expanded or contracted when called significant by both edgeR and NoisET, with noise models trained on biological replicates. edgeR calls used a false discovery rate-adjusted p below 0.01 and a log2 fold-change threshold of 1. As an exploratory analysis of dynamics, max-normalized trajectories of the 1000 most abundant clonotypes were examined with PCA combined with hierarchical clustering. The CD4 or CD8 phenotype of responding clones was assigned using the separately sequenced CD4+ and CD8+ repertoires. TCRdb reprocessing: public reads trimmed at Q25 with fastp, clones called with MiXCR, in-frame beta chains kept. CDR3 protein duplicates are merged, each entry listing the most common genes and DNA. Here the V and J calls rest on TCRdb's processing, not on the authors' analysis. In all, the sample holds roughly 70,000 distinct CDR3 sequences, and 16% of those were seen once. 31% of the sample belongs to the ten largest clones.

Its CDR3 holds 13 amino acids, cysteine through phenylalanine. Of all the DNA, just the CDR3 is kept, 39 bases in frame from base 1. V is shortened by 0 bases, J by 7 bases, and the region joining them spans 7 bases. From the germline V gene, CDR1 is MNHEY and CDR2 is SVGEGT. This entry is derived from a study of T-cell memory formation after mild COVID-19 (dated by TCRdb to the early 2020s). Regarding the research as a whole: TCR sequence clusters from the two donors were largely donor specific. In a couple of donors, T-cell clones that expanded and contracted after mild COVID-19 were tracked by sequencing TCRalpha and TCRbeta repertoires over time. Two young, previously healthy adult volunteers made up the cohort, one male and one female.

What the authors observed across the whole study: From day 15 to 85, contracting clones showed balanced CD4/CD8 phenotypes, whereas a second wave of clones that expanded from day 15 to 37 leaned towards CD4+. Contracting CD4+ clones were located mainly in the CM and EM memory subsets, whereas CD8+ clones were found to be enriched in EMRA. Some responding clones were found in pre-infection memory, which suggests that pre-existing cross-reactive memory T cells took part in the SARS-CoV-2 response. The study covered only two mild cases, and larger cohorts including severe cases with pre-infection samples were considered necessary. Whether the second-wave clones peaking on day 37 were SARS-CoV-2 specific was not confirmed.

Ficoll-Paque density gradient centrifugation was used to isolate PBMCs. Input material: PBMCs or a T cell subset sorted from them (not recorded which). Recombination joined TRBV6-2 or TRBV6-3 with TRBJ2-1, with an unclear D gene assignment. The TCR was taken from an adult woman who had mild COVID-19 (a few samples of this study predate the infection). The sample titles of this study are shuffled in the database, so cell type and time point are left out; the donor was told from shared clones. CDR3 sequence: CASSYSGPNEQFF. The nucleotide sequence is TGTGCCAGCAGTTACTCAGGGCCGAATGAGCAGTTCTTC.